These 30 T cell receptor beta chains were sequenced from one sample in a study of blood T cell repertoires in COVID-19. Method: immunoSEQ multiplex PCR; TCRdb's copy keeps in-frame clones and lacks some. The sample consists of 300,000 to 400,000 clones, roughly 90% of them appearing once. Sequencing used peripheral blood. The receptors derive from a woman aged 65 to 85 with COVID-19, enrolled during active disease.

The chain combines TRBV19 with TRBJ1-2, with 9 bases matching TRBD1. Germline V gene sequence: CDR1 LNHDA, CDR2 SQIVND (reference sequence). The length of the CDR3 is 16 residues. Germline trimming cut 4 bases from V and 4 bases from J; bases unmatched to any gene: 10. CDR3 nucleotides: TGTGCCAGTAGTACAACCGGGACAGGGACCGGCTATGGCTACACCTTC. It yields the protein CASSTTGTGTGYGYTF.

The chain carries TRBV25-1 and TRBJ1-2; 9 bases are a match to TRBD1. Trimming cost V 5 bases and J 9 bases; bases outside gene matches: 13. In germline, CDR1 is MGHDK, CDR2 SYGVNS. CDR3 size: 15 residues. The CDR3 loop is CASSFPGQGHISYTF. CDR3 DNA: TGTGCCAGCAGTTTCCCGGGACAGGGACACATAAGCTACACCTTC.

The rearrangement links TRBV18 to TRBJ2-2, with D possibly TRBD1 on 5 matching bases. Trimming stripped 0 bases from V and 0 bases from J, with 8 bases between. This CDR3 comprises 16 residues. Germline V gene data show CDR1 as KGHSH and CDR2 as LQKENI. The CDR3 nucleotides are TGTGCCAGCTCACCACCGGTCAGGGCGAACACCGGGGAGCTGTTTTTT. Translated, it gives CASSPPVRANTGELFF. Looking up the rest from reference TRBV18 and TRBJ2-2 gives the full variable domain: NAGVMQNPRHLVRRRGQEARLRCSPMKGHSHVYWYRQLPEEGLKFMVYLQKENIIDESGMPKERFSAEFPKEGPSILRIQQVVRGDSAAYFCASSPPVRANTGELFFGEGSRLTVL.

Turning to this clone: Different DNA sequences within this sample yield the same CDR3. This rearrangement joins TRBV5-1 to TRBJ1-1; no clear D. Per the germline V gene, CDR1 is SGHRS and CDR2 is YFSETQ. This CDR3 is 14 amino acids long. The germline V and J ends were trimmed by 0 bases and 5 bases, with 11 bases remaining between them. The CDR3 DNA sequence: TGCGCCAGCAGCTTGGAGGCAGGTGGGACTGAAGCTTTCTTT. Amino acid sequence: CASSLEAGGTEAFF. Supplemented by reference TRBV5-1 and TRBJ1-1, the full variable domain reads KAGVTQTPRYLIKTRGQQVTLSCSPISGHRSVSWYQQTPGQGLQFLFEYFSETQRNKGNFPGRFSGRQFSNSRSEMNVSTLELGDSALYLCASSLEAGGTEAFFGQGTRLTVV.

CDR3 sequence: CASMGHPNTEAFF. CDR3 nucleotide sequence: TGTGCCAGCATGGGACACCCGAACACTGAAGCTTTCTTT. This chain connects TRBV2 to TRBJ1-1, with D maybe TRBD1 (6 bases). Germline V CDR1 and CDR2: SNHLY, FYNNEI. CDR3 length: 13 residues. Deletions cut 7 bases from V and 1 base from J, with 10 bases between.

The rearrangement joins TRBV18 to TRBJ1-2, with D hard to call. The V and J ends lost 3 bases and 4 bases respectively, with 18 bases between them. Germline lookup yields CDR1 KGHSH and CDR2 LQKENI. The CDR3 spans 16 residues. The CDR3 region has the DNA TGTGCCAGCTCACCGACCCCGAGCGGCCGGGGCTATGGCTACACCTTC. Protein: CASSPTPSGRGYGYTF.

The chain joins TRBV28 to TRBJ1-6, with 9 bases fitting TRBD1. V was clipped by 6 bases and J by 0 bases; unmatched bases: 6. Germline CDR1 is MDHEN and CDR2 is SYDVKM. CDR3 length equals 17 residues. The CDR3 region is CASSLQGASSYNSPLHF. The CDR3 region has the DNA TGTGCCAGCAGCTTACAGGGGGCGAGCTCCTATAATTCACCCCTCCACTTT. Together with reference TRBV28 and TRBJ1-6, the CDR3 gives the full variable domain: DVKVTQSSRYLVKRTGEKVFLECVQDMDHENMFWYRQDPGLGLRLIYFSYDVKMKEKGDIPEGYSVSREKKERFSLILESASTNQTSMYLCASSLQGASSYNSPLHFGNGTRLTVT.

The V gene is TRBV9, the J gene TRBJ2-3; TRBD2 matches 8 bases. Germline values: CDR1 SGDLS, CDR2 YYNGEE. The V and J ends lost 6 bases and 4 bases, in that order; junction bases with no gene match: 7. The CDR3 consists of 14 residues. The CDR3 DNA reads TGTGCCAGCAACGGGGGGGCCGTCGCAGATACGCAGTATTTT. Translation gives CASNGGAVADTQYF.

V and J are TRBV6-6 and TRBJ1-2; perhaps TRBD1 as D (6 bases). Germline values: CDR1 MNHNY, CDR2 SVGAGI (reference sequence). This CDR3 region has 16 residues. V was cut by 0 bases and J by 6 bases, with 17 bases left in between. CDR3 sequence: CASSYSTGPPRDGYTF. CDR3 DNA: TGTGCCAGCAGTTACTCGACAGGTCCGCCCCGGGATGGCTACACCTTC.

This chain joins TRBV24-1 and TRBJ2-1; a weak D match, TRBD2 (7 bases). The germline V gene encodes CDR1 KGHDR and CDR2 SFDVKD. V lost 9 bases to trimming and J lost 6 bases, with 17 bases between them. The CDR3 contains 14 residues. CDR3 coding DNA: TGTGCCACCGGGAGGGGGGGGCGAGGCAATGAGCAGTTCTTC. Translated: CATGRGGRGNEQFF.

The V gene is TRBV27, the J gene TRBJ2-7; 9 nucleotides line up with TRBD1. The length of the CDR3 is 13 residues. From germline, CDR1 is MNHEY and CDR2 SMNVEV (reference sequence). V dropped 5 bases and J dropped 9; count of bases not matched to a gene: 8. The CDR3 coding sequence is TGTGCCAGCAGTCCAGGACAGGGGCCAATGCAGTACTTC. This translates into CASSPGQGPMQYF.

CDR3 sequence reads: CASSLDRVGEQYF. For the CDR3, the DNA is TGTGCCAGCAGCTTAGACAGGGTGGGGGAGCAGTACTTC. V is TRBV11-2 and J is TRBJ2-7; D perhaps matches TRBD1 (5 bases). The CDR3 has 13 residues. Germline CDR1 is SGHAT and CDR2 is FQNNGV. V was trimmed by 0 bases and J by 7 bases, leaving 10 bases between them.

The rearrangement uses TRBV7-2 and TRBJ2-7, with a possible D match to TRBD2 (7 bases). From germline, CDR1 is SGHTA and CDR2 FQGNSA. The CDR3 has 17 residues. V was pared by 3 bases and J by 3 bases, with 21 bases between. The CDR3 loop reads CASSLKQGTTGGYEQYF. Here the CDR3 DNA reads TGTGCCAGCAGCTTGAAGCAGGGGACAACGGGGGGCTACGAGCAGTACTTC.

V is TRBV27 and J is TRBJ1-6; D may be TRBD1 (5 bases). The V end was cut by 10 bases, the J end by 10 bases, with 20 bases between. This CDR3 region has 14 residues. Germline assignment: CDR1 MNHEY and CDR2 SMNVEV (reference sequence). The CDR3 nucleotides read TGTGCCACCACCGGGGCGGGGGTAGGGTCACCCCTCCACTTT. It yields the protein CATTGAGVGSPLHF.

The rearrangement uses TRBV24-1 and TRBJ2-3, with 9 bases lining up with TRBD1. Per germline, CDR1 KGHDR and CDR2 SFDVKD. This CDR3 spans 17 amino acids. The J segment lost 0 bases and the V segment lost 7 bases, leaving 10 bases of the junction unmatched. The CDR3 spells CATSGQGPSSSTDTQYF. CDR3 nucleotides: TGTGCCACCAGCGGACAGGGGCCTTCATCTAGCACAGATACGCAGTATTTT.

The genes are TRBV5-6 and TRBJ1-2; 7 bases agree with TRBD1. From germline, CDR1 is SGHDT and CDR2 YYEEEE. Trimming took 3 bases from V and 6 from J; bases not matched to a gene: 5. CDR3 length equals 13 residues. The CDR3 loop is CASSWATGDGYTF. The CDR3 DNA sequence: TGTGCCAGCAGCTGGGCAACAGGGGATGGCTACACCTTC.

The V and J genes are TRBV7-9 and TRBJ2-2, with a weak D call TRBD2 (6 bases). The CDR3 runs to 14 residues. Trimming pared 5 bases from V and 4 bases from J, leaving 11 bases between. Germline V gene lookup returns CDR1 SEHNR and CDR2 FQNEAQ (reference sequence). DNA of the CDR3: TGTGCCAGCAGCCGGGACTTCCTCACCGGGGAGCTGTTTTTT. Translation: CASSRDFLTGELFF.

This clone has only one observation. The CDR3 spells CASSPRTGITGYTF. As DNA, the CDR3 is TGTGCCAGTAGTCCTCGGACAGGGATCACTGGCTACACCTTC. The V and J genes are TRBV19 and TRBJ1-2, with 8 bases matching TRBD1. Germline CDR1 is LNHDA and CDR2 is SQIVND (reference sequence). This CDR3 region has 14 residues. V was pared by 5 bases and J by 7 bases, with 9 bases of the junction left unmatched.

The chain is built from TRBV6-6 and TRBJ2-1; a weak D match, TRBD2 (5 bases). V lost 6 bases and J 0 bases, leaving 12 bases between the germline ends. The CDR3 consists of 15 residues. CDR1 and CDR2 (germline): MNHNY, SVGAGI (reference sequence). CDR3 nucleotides: TGTGCCAGCAGGTCCCGGGGAAGCTCCTACAATGAGCAGTTCTTC. As protein: CASRSRGSSYNEQFF.

This clone was observed a few times. This sequence joins TRBV18 and TRBJ1-5; a possible D gene is TRBD1 (6 bases). CDR1 and CDR2 (germline): KGHSH, LQKENI. The CDR3 has 14 amino acids. Between the trimmed V and J ends, which lost 2 bases and 3 bases, there was a span of 8 bases. The DNA for the CDR3 is TGTGCCAGCTCACCATCAGGGGACAATCAGCCCCAGCATTTT. Protein product: CASSPSGDNQPQHF. The entire variable domain, with the rest obtained from reference TRBV18 and TRBJ1-5, is as follows: NAGVMQNPRHLVRRRGQEARLRCSPMKGHSHVYWYRQLPEEGLKFMVYLQKENIIDESGMPKERFSAEFPKEGPSILRIQQVVRGDSAAYFCASSPSGDNQPQHFGDGTRLSIL.

The gene calls are TRBV21-1 and TRBJ1-2; TRBD1, the table's D call, was not compared with the DNA. TRBV21-1 is labeled a pseudogene. This CDR3 is 11 amino acids long. The CDR3 sequence is CASSKGAGYTF. The CDR3 DNA is TGTGCCAGCAGCAAAGGGGCCGGCTACACCTTC.

This chain uses TRBV5-8 with TRBJ2-1; 7 nucleotides match TRBD2. Germline V CDR1 and CDR2: SGHTS, YDEGEE. There are 15 residues in the CDR3. V shed 5 bases and J 2 bases; nucleotides not matched to a gene: 7. CDR3 sequence: CASSWTSSPYNEQFF. The CDR3 nucleotides are TGTGCCAGCAGTTGGACTAGTAGTCCCTACAATGAGCAGTTCTTC.

CDR3 in DNA: TGCGCCAGCAGTGAAGGCGGGGGGGCAGATACGCAGTATTTT. It translates to CASSEGGGADTQYF. The V call is TRBV10-1, the J call TRBJ2-3, with 9 bases aligning to TRBD2. CDR1 and CDR2 from the germline V gene are WNHNN and SYGVQD (reference sequence). The CDR3 has 14 amino acids. The ends lost 3 bases at V and 4 bases at J; junction bases unmatched: 2.

This rearrangement joins TRBV18 to TRBJ1-1, with 9 bases that match TRBD1. CDR1 KGHSH and CDR2 LQKENI come from the germline V gene. The CDR3 is 16 amino acids. Germline trimming cut 6 bases from V and 3 bases from J; bases unmatched to any gene: 11. As DNA, the CDR3 is TGTGCCAGCTCTTCCCGGACAGGGGTTATAGACACTGAAGCTTTCTTT. Its protein is CASSSRTGVIDTEAFF.

The V gene is TRBV5-1, the J gene TRBJ1-1, with a tentative D call TRBD1 (6 bases). Trimming left V 0 bases short and J 4 bases short, with 13 bases between. This CDR3 has 15 amino acids. The V gene's germline CDR1 is SGHRS and CDR2 YFSETQ. CDR3 nucleotide sequence: TGCGCCAGCAGCTTGGGAACAGGGAGGGTCACTGAAGCTTTCTTT. This translates into CASSLGTGRVTEAFF.

The rearrangement uses TRBV7-9 and TRBJ2-3, with D perhaps TRBD1 (6 bases). CDR1 is SEHNR, CDR2 FQNEAQ, per germline (reference sequence). The CDR3 runs to 15 residues. Trimming shortened V by 4 bases and J by 3 bases, and 14 bases separated the two germline ends. The CDR3 nucleotides are TGTGCCAGCAGCTCTCTGACAGGTTCGACAGATACGCAGTATTTT. Its protein product is CASSSLTGSTDTQYF.

This chain links TRBV6-5 with TRBJ2-7; unclear D gene. V lost 5 bases and J 6 bases, leaving 11 bases between the germline ends. The CDR3 has 12 amino acids. Germline V gene data show CDR1 as MNHEY and CDR2 as SVGAGI. The CDR3 protein is CASSQPAGEQYF. The CDR3 region has the DNA TGTGCCAGCAGTCAGCCGGCAGGCGAGCAGTACTTC.

The rearrangement joins TRBV15 to TRBJ1-5, with a tentative D call TRBD1 (5 bases). The CDR3 has 16 residues. CDR1 and CDR2 from the germline V gene are LNHNV and YYDKDF (reference sequence). Trimming removed 4 bases at V and 0 bases at J, with 13 bases between. The DNA for the CDR3 is TGTGCCACCAGCACCGGTGGGGCGGATAGCAATCAGCCCCAGCATTTT. This encodes CATSTGGADSNQPQHF.

This clone was observed a handful of times. V is TRBV5-1 and J is TRBJ2-7, with TRBD1 matching over 10 bases. This CDR3 region has 16 residues. The germline V gene encodes CDR1 SGHRS and CDR2 YFSETQ. With 0 bases clipped from V and 4 bases from J, the junction kept 7 bases outside the gene matches. The CDR3: CASSLGDRTGGYEQYF. DNA of the CDR3: TGCGCCAGCAGCTTGGGCGATAGGACAGGGGGGTACGAGCAGTACTTC.

J is TRBJ1-4 and V is TRBV19, with TRBD1 as a possible D gene (5 bases). Germline assignment: CDR1 LNHDA and CDR2 SQIVND (reference sequence). The CDR3 covers 15 residues. Trimming cost V 5 bases and J 2 bases, with 12 bases left between them. CDR3 bases: TGTGCCAGTAGTGGGTCGGGGGGGACTAATGAAAAACTGTTTTTT. Its protein is CASSGSGGTNEKLFF.